The clone carrying this T cell receptor (beta chain) was counted once. This entry is derived from a study of blood T cell repertoires in COVID-19. Germline trimming cut 4 bases from V and 2 bases from J; bases unmatched to any gene: 16. Germline loops: CDR1 SGHTA, CDR2 FQGNSA. The CDR3 extends over 18 amino acids. Sequenced by immunoSEQ multiplex PCR; TCRdb stores in-frame clones only, minus some. The repertoire holds around 300,000 clones, with about nine tenths as singletons. The sequenced material came from PBMCs or T cells enriched from blood (not recorded which). The rearrangement links TRBV7-2 to TRBJ2-5; TRBD2 matches 7 bases. The source of this sequence is a woman aged 35 to 49 who had recovered from COVID-19. CDR3 DNA sequence: TGTGCCAGCAGCTCTGGCATCTTTCCTAGCGGAGCTCAAGAGACCCAGTACTTC. Translating it yields CASSSGIFPSGAQETQYF.